What follows are 21 T cell receptor beta chains derived from one specimen sequenced in a study of blood T cell repertoires in COVID-19. Some clones are missing from TCRdb's copy, which holds only in-frame ones; the method was immunoSEQ multiplex PCR. The sample lists just over 300,000 clones; 80% to 90% were seen once. Sequencing was done on a sample of PBMCs or T cells enriched from blood (not recorded which). The receptors originated from a man aged 25 to 40 who had recovered from COVID-19.

The rearrangement joins TRBV3-1 (or the pseudogene TRBV3-2) to TRBJ1-1; TRBD1 might be the D (6 bases). CDR3 size: 13 residues. Germline V CDR1 and CDR2: LGHDT, YNNKEL (reference sequence). The V end lost 5 bases, the J end lost 6 bases, and 13 bases lay between the germline ends. The CDR3 protein is CASSDPQGSEAFF. In DNA, the CDR3 is TGTGCCAGCAGCGATCCACAGGGATCTGAAGCTTTCTTT.

V usage is TRBV19 and J usage is TRBJ1-5, with TRBD1 identical over 9 bases. CDR1 and CDR2 from the germline V gene are LNHDA and SQIVND (reference sequence). The CDR3 is 18 residues long. The V gene end was trimmed by 1 base and the J gene end by 4 bases; junction bases not matched to a gene: 11. The CDR3 sequence is CASSIGLGQGRGNQPQHF. CDR3 DNA sequence: TGTGCCAGTAGTATAGGCCTGGGACAGGGAAGGGGGAATCAGCCCCAGCATTTT.

The gene calls are TRBV11-2 and TRBJ1-1, with D unresolved. CDR1 is SGHAT, CDR2 FQNNGV, per germline. V was cut by 3 bases and J by 5 bases, with 13 bases left in between. This CDR3 comprises 14 residues. The CDR3 DNA reads TGTGCCAGCAGCTTTAAGGTGACGGGGACTGAAGCTTTCTTT. It codes for CASSFKVTGTEAFF.

V is TRBV5-1 and J is TRBJ2-1, with 7 bases lining up with TRBD1. Per the germline V gene, CDR1 is SGHRS and CDR2 is YFSETQ. Trimming cost V 3 bases and J 9 bases; bases outside gene matches: 9. The CDR3 sequence is 14 residues long. The CDR3 spells CASSYDGQVVEQFF. CDR3 nucleotides: TGCGCCAGCAGCTACGACGGACAGGTTGTTGAGCAGTTCTTC.

This clone was observed once. This sequence joins TRBV3-1 (or the pseudogene TRBV3-2) and TRBJ2-3; TRBD2 aligns across 9 bases. CDR3 length: 16 amino acids. CDR1 LGHDT and CDR2 YNNKEL come from the germline V gene (reference sequence). V lost 2 bases to trimming and J lost 1 base; unmatched junction nucleotides: 4. The CDR3 reads CASSQQAGGGTDTQYF. The CDR3, as DNA: TGTGCCAGCAGCCAACAAGCGGGGGGAGGCACAGATACGCAGTATTTT.

This chain links TRBV2 with TRBJ1-6; 9 nucleotides align to TRBD1. Germline trimming cut 7 bases from V and 13 bases from J; bases unmatched to any gene: 11. Germline V lookup: CDR1 SNHLY, CDR2 FYNNEI. The CDR3 totals 14 residues. CDR3 nucleotides: TGTGCCAGCATCCCGGGACAGGGCCTTGGTCCCCTCCACTTT. It specifies CASIPGQGLGPLHF.

This clone was recorded once. The gene calls are TRBV7-2 and TRBJ1-2; the D gene is possibly TRBD1 (5 bases). The CDR3 spans 14 residues. The germline CDR1 and CDR2 sequences are SGHTA and FQGNSA. Trimming cost V 1 base and J 3 bases, with 9 bases left between them. The CDR3 loop is CASSLVVRDYGYTF. DNA for the CDR3: TGTGCCAGCAGCTTAGTCGTCAGGGACTATGGCTACACCTTC.

The chain joins TRBV9 to TRBJ1-2; D not resolved. Trimming took off 3 bases at V and 3 bases at J, with 12 bases between the two ends. The germline gives CDR1 SGDLS, CDR2 YYNGEE. The CDR3 contains 14 residues. Here the CDR3 DNA reads TGTGCCAGCAGCGGAAGCCGACATTACTATGGCTACACCTTC. Encoded protein: CASSGSRHYYGYTF.

The CDR3 is CASSPQDNSPLHF. Written as DNA, the CDR3 is TGTGCCAGCAGCCCGCAGGATAATTCACCCCTCCACTTT. J is TRBJ1-6 and V is TRBV9, with D hard to call. Germline V gene lookup returns CDR1 SGDLS and CDR2 YYNGEE. The CDR3 totals 13 residues. The germline V and J ends were trimmed by 4 bases and 5 bases, with 7 bases remaining between them.

The gene calls are TRBV11-2 and TRBJ1-2; no reliable D call. V gave up 1 base and J gave up 1 base, with 7 bases separating them. Germline-derived CDR1 and CDR2 are SGHAT and FQNNGV. CDR3 length: 14 residues. CDR3 nucleotide sequence: TGTGCCAGCAGCTTAGCCGGGAATAACTATGGCTACACCTTC. It is translated as CASSLAGNNYGYTF.

The chain recombines TRBV10-2 with TRBJ2-3; no definite D call. The germline gives CDR1 WSHSY, CDR2 SAAADI. The CDR3 sequence is 12 residues long. With 10 bases removed from V and 3 bases from J, the gap between germline ends came to 11 bases. The CDR3 DNA sequence: TGCGCCACCCAGGAATTTACAGATACGCAGTATTTT. Translating gives CATQEFTDTQYF.

The CDR3 sequence is CAWTGNSNQPQHF. DNA of the CDR3: TGTGCCTGGACAGGGAATAGCAATCAGCCCCAGCATTTT. The chain couples TRBV30 to TRBJ1-5; tentatively, D is TRBD1 (5 bases). Germline values: CDR1 GTSNPN, CDR2 SVGIG (reference sequence). Trimming took 4 bases from V and 0 from J, leaving 7 bases between them. This CDR3 region has 13 residues.

Details on this clone: This specimen includes other DNA sequences encoding the same CDR3. The V gene is TRBV6-4, the J gene TRBJ2-3, with 13 bases fitting TRBD2. Germline V CDR1 and CDR2: MRHNA, SNTAGT. V gave up 3 bases and J gave up 1 base; unmatched junction bases: 1. The CDR3 is made up of 16 amino acids. The CDR3 bases are TGTGCCAGCAGTGATGGGACTAGCGGGGGCACAGATACGCAGTATTTT. It codes for CASSDGTSGGTDTQYF.

CDR3 in DNA: TGTGCCAGCAGCCGGGACAGGGGTGGTGATTCACCCCTCCACTTT. Translating it yields CASSRDRGGDSPLHF. The rearrangement joins TRBV13 to TRBJ1-6, with 10 bases aligning to TRBD1. Unmatched junction bases numbered 6, after V lost 5 bases and J lost 8 bases. Germline-derived CDR1 and CDR2 are PRHDT and FYEKMQ (reference sequence). CDR3 length equals 15 residues.

This clone was seen only a few times. The V gene is TRBV5-5, the J gene TRBJ1-1; no definite D call. The CDR3 spans 14 residues. V was shortened by 5 bases and J by 1 base, with 12 bases between the two germline ends. CDR1 and CDR2 (germline): SGHKS, YYEKEE (reference sequence). The CDR3 here is CASRVRVGNTEAFF. CDR3 sequence (DNA): TGTGCCAGCAGGGTGAGGGTTGGGAACACTGAAGCTTTCTTT.

CDR3 nucleotides: TGTGCCAGCAGCTTAGTGGTGGACAGCACTGAAGCTTTCTTT. This translates into CASSLVVDSTEAFF. J is TRBJ1-1 and V is TRBV11-1; D is possibly TRBD1 (6 bases). This CDR3 region has 14 residues. Germline V gene lookup returns CDR1 SGHAT and CDR2 FQDESV (reference sequence). Trimming pared 1 base from V and 4 bases from J, leaving 10 bases between.

This chain uses TRBV2 with TRBJ1-5; the match to TRBD1 covers 8 bases. V shed 6 bases and J 2 bases; nucleotides not matched to a gene: 0. The CDR3 runs 13 residues. Per the germline V gene, CDR1 is SNHLY and CDR2 is FYNNEI. The CDR3 DNA reads TGTGCCAGCAGGACAGGGGGCAATCAGCCCCAGCATTTT. It is translated as CASRTGGNQPQHF. The full variable domain, its missing parts supplied by reference TRBV2 and TRBJ1-5, is EPEVTQTPSHQVTQMGQEVILRCVPISNHLYFYWYRQILGQKVEFLVSFYNNEISEKSEIFDDQFSVERPDGSNFTLKIRSTKLEDSAMYFCASRTGGNQPQHFGDGTRLSIL.

This clone was seen just once. The V and J genes are TRBV5-1 and TRBJ1-4; the match to TRBD1 covers 9 bases. J gave up 8 bases and V 4 bases, and 9 bases lay outside the gene matches. Per the germline V gene, CDR1 is SGHRS and CDR2 is YFSETQ. CDR3 size: 15 residues. The CDR3 here is CASSLNTGTGEKLFF. CDR3 nucleotides: TGCGCCAGCAGCCTGAACACCGGGACAGGGGAAAAACTGTTTTTT.

This chain connects TRBV7-8 to TRBJ1-1; D remains unclear. Germline V lookup: CDR1 SGHVS, CDR2 FQNEAQ. The CDR3 is made up of 12 amino acids. The V gene lost 5 bases and the J gene lost 4 bases, with 8 bases spanning the gap. CDR3 in amino acids: CASSPRSTEAFF. The CDR3 bases are TGTGCCAGCAGCCCCAGGTCCACTGAAGCTTTCTTT.

This clone was seen once. The chain carries TRBV2 and TRBJ1-2, with TRBD1 matching over 11 bases. V was clipped by 1 base and J by 8 bases; unmatched bases: 9. The germline V gene has CDR1 SNHLY and CDR2 FYNNEI. The CDR3 loop spans 16 amino acids. The CDR3 DNA is TGTGCCAGCAGTGAAGGGACAGGGGGCTCTGCGGGAGGCTACACCTTC. This gives the protein CASSEGTGGSAGGYTF.

This chain joins TRBV7-9 and TRBJ2-3; 12 nucleotides match TRBD2. This CDR3 has 15 residues. Trimming removed 6 bases from V and 8 bases from J; junction bases left unmatched: 9. The V gene's germline CDR1 is SEHNR and CDR2 FQNEAQ (reference sequence). CDR3 DNA sequence: TGTGCCAGCAGTCCGACTAGCGGGGGACGGGGTACGCAGTATTTT. Amino acid sequence: CASSPTSGGRGTQYF.